Given below is one TCR beta chain in context. Its antigen is as yet unknown. The data were taken from a study of T cell responses to AZD1222 COVID-19 vaccine. The table came from immunoSEQ multiplex PCR; TCRdb's copy has only in-frame clones and leaves some out. The sample carries 150,000 or so clones, around 92% recorded once. Overall study results and limits: Spike was spanned by vaccine-associated CD4 TCRs, which were dominant at 160-218 and 743-854. Seropositive status at baseline applied to only a handful of AZD1222 recipients.

The sample consisted of peripheral blood, taken 28 days after the second AZD1222 dose. The TCR originated in an adult who received the AZD1222 COVID-19 vaccine.

The CDR3 here is CASSLYQGNTEAFF. CDR3 bases: TGTGCCAGCAGCTTATACCAGGGGAACACTGAAGCTTTCTTT. V and J are TRBV11-2 and TRBJ1-1; possible D gene TRBD1, 5 bases. The CDR3 sequence is 14 residues long. Trimming pared 2 bases from V and 1 base from J, leaving 8 bases between. Germline loops: CDR1 SGHAT, CDR2 FQNNGV.